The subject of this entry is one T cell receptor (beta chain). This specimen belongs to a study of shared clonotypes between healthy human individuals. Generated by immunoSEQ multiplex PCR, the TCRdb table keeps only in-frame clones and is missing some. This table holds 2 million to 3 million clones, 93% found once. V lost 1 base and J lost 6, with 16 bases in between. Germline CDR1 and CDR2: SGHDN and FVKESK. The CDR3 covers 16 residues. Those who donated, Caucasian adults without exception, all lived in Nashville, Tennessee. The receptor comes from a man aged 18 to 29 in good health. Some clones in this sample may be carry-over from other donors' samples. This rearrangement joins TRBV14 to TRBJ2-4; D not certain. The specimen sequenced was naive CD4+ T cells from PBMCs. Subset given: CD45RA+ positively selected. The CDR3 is CASSQVGSPLGNIQYF. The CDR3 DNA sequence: TGTGCCAGCAGCCAAGTCGGGTCTCCCCTGGGAAACATTCAGTACTTC.